This T cell receptor (beta chain) was sequenced during a study of blood T cells in healthy people across ages. This clonotype has a handful of counts. Its antigen is unknown. General observations from the study: Whereas aged donors had fewer naive CD4+ cells, long-lived donors had more of them and higher diversity.

The use of a sample-barcoded 5' primer and a J-beta primer mix characterized a second PCR of roughly 7 to 11 cycles. Every sample produced at least 2.5 million CDR3-containing paired-end reads. TCRdb reprocessed the 5' RACE reads with MiXCR, giving one entry per CDR3 protein. The sample includes around 1.1 million distinct CDR3 sequences, 30% to 40% seen only once; the top ten take roughly 13%. The CDR3 extends over 15 amino acids. V was shortened by 0 bases and J by 2 bases, with 10 bases between the two germline ends. Per the germline V gene, CDR1 is SGDLS and CDR2 is YYNGEE. V is TRBV9 and J is TRBJ2-3; D remains unclear. The TCR originated in a man between 18 and 35 years old in good health. Sequenced: blood. The CDR3 bases are TGTGCCAGCAGCGTAGTCGGACGACTCACAGATACGCAGTATTTT. Encoded protein: CASSVVGRLTDTQYF. Using reference TRBV9 and TRBJ2-3 for the parts outside the CDR3, the full variable domain is DSGVTQTPKHLITATGQRVTLRCSPRSGDLSVYWYQQSLDQGLQFLIQYYNGEERAKGNILERFSAQQFPDLHSELNLSSLELGDSALYFCASSVVGRLTDTQYFGPGTRLTVL.